These 22 T cell receptor beta chains share one sample of origin, sequenced in a study of CD8 T cells in Susac syndrome. Random hexamers were used to reverse transcribe an amount of about 0.45 to 1 ug RNA. TCRdb itself ran the immunoSEQ multiplex PCR reads through MiXCR, one entry per CDR3 protein. Seen here are about 160,000 distinct CDR3 sequences, 90% to 95% observed once, and the top ten hold over 0.11%. Sequences were obtained from CD4+ T cells from PBMCs. Receptors were obtained from a human donor in good health.

J is TRBJ2-1 and V is TRBV29-1, with D perhaps TRBD2 (7 bases). Trimming pared 3 bases from V and 0 bases from J, leaving 12 bases between. CDR1 SQVTM and CDR2 ANQGSEA come from the germline V gene. This CDR3 contains 15 residues. CDR3 loop: CSVDAGAVSYNEQFF. Here the CDR3 DNA reads TGCAGCGTTGACGCGGGGGCCGTCTCCTACAATGAGCAGTTCTTC.

The chain has TRBV29-1 and TRBJ1-2, with D unclear. The ends were cut back, 5 bases at V and 3 bases at J, with 10 bases in the middle. The CDR3 is made up of 12 amino acids. The germline CDR1 and CDR2 sequences are SQVTM and ANQGSEA. The CDR3 spells CSVLGRDYGYTF. The DNA for the CDR3 is TGCAGCGTTCTAGGACGGGACTATGGCTACACCTTC. Full variable domain (outside the CDR3, taken from reference TRBV29-1 and TRBJ1-2): SAVISQKPSRDICQRGTSLTIQCQVDSQVTMMFWYRQQPGQSLTLIATANQGSEATYESGFVIDKFPISRPNLTFSTLTVSNMSPEDSSIYLCSVLGRDYGYTFGSGTRLTVV.

The chain combines TRBV5-1 with TRBJ1-5; D is uncertain. The V gene's germline CDR1 is SGHRS and CDR2 YFSETQ. V dropped 5 bases and J dropped 4 bases, with 10 bases sitting between them. This CDR3 spans 13 amino acids. CDR3 protein: CASRVDGNQPQHF. The CDR3 region has the DNA TGCGCCAGCAGGGTAGATGGGAATCAGCCCCAGCATTTT.

This chain joins TRBV3-1 and TRBJ2-3; D is uncertain. V lost 1 base, J lost 4 bases, and 9 bases lay in between. Germline V CDR1 and CDR2: LGHDT, YNNKEL (reference sequence). CDR3 length equals 14 residues. Here the CDR3 DNA reads TGTGCCAGCAGCCAAGCGGTAGCCTCAGATACGCAGTATTTT. This encodes CASSQAVASDTQYF.

The chain couples TRBV20-1 to TRBJ1-5; 12 nucleotides align to TRBD1. The length of the CDR3 is 13 residues. From germline, CDR1 is DFQATT and CDR2 SNEGSKA (reference sequence). Germline trimming cut 6 bases from V and 7 bases from J; bases unmatched to any gene: 4. The CDR3: CSATGTGGQPQHF. The CDR3 DNA is TGCAGTGCCACCGGGACAGGGGGCCAGCCCCAGCATTTT.

The chain uses TRBV19 and TRBJ2-7, with no clear D. The V and J ends lost 2 bases and 1 base respectively, with 6 bases between them. The CDR3 runs to 13 residues. From germline, CDR1 is LNHDA and CDR2 SQIVND (reference sequence). DNA for the CDR3: TGTGCCAGTAGTATAAGCAGGTCCTACGAGCAGTACTTC. The encoded protein is CASSISRSYEQYF.

V and J are TRBV23-1 and TRBJ2-2; D remains ambiguous. TRBV23-1 is an open reading frame whose function is uncertain. V was cut by 9 bases and J by 3 bases, with 11 bases left in between. The CDR3 sequence is 13 residues long. The CDR3 region is CASLGEYTGELFF. For the CDR3, the DNA is TGCGCCAGTCTGGGCGAGTACACCGGGGAGCTGTTTTTT.

The rearrangement joins TRBV6-1 to TRBJ2-5; 15 bases map to TRBD2. CDR3 length equals 18 residues. Unmatched junction bases numbered 10, after V lost 6 bases and J lost 2 bases. Germline CDR1 is MNHNS and CDR2 is SASEGT. CDR3 sequence reads: CASSKGLAGGPFQETQYF. For the CDR3, the DNA is TGTGCCAGCAGCAAGGGACTAGCGGGGGGCCCGTTTCAAGAGACCCAGTACTTC.

This clonotype has more than one count but fewer than ten. The chain has TRBV12-3 or TRBV12-4 and TRBJ1-2, with D uncertain. The CDR3 has 13 amino acids. Trimming took off 6 bases at V and 2 bases at J, with 10 bases between the two ends. The CDR3 loop reads CASSKTGNYGYTF. CDR3 bases: TGTGCCAGCAGCAAGACGGGGAACTATGGCTACACCTTC.

This rearrangement joins TRBV20-1 to TRBJ2-3; weak D call: TRBD1 (5 bases). Germline loops: CDR1 DFQATT, CDR2 SNEGSKA (reference sequence). The CDR3 is made up of 13 amino acids. V dropped 0 bases and J dropped 4 bases, with 8 bases sitting between them. The CDR3, as DNA: TGCAGTGCTAGAGATGGGGCATCAGATACGCAGTATTTT. Translation: CSARDGASDTQYF.

V gene TRBV28 combines with J gene TRBJ2-2; weak D call: TRBD1 (5 bases). This CDR3 region has 13 residues. Germline lookup yields CDR1 MDHEN and CDR2 SYDVKM. V lost 8 bases and J lost 2, with 9 bases in between. The CDR3 coding sequence is TGTGCCAGCTGGCAGGGTAACACCGGGGAGCTGTTTTTT. Translating it yields CASWQGNTGELFF.

The chain recombines TRBV30 with TRBJ1-5; no clear D gene. CDR1 is GTSNPN, CDR2 SVGIG, per germline (reference sequence). This CDR3 contains 18 residues. The V end was cut by 5 bases, the J end by 1 base, with 24 bases between. The DNA for the CDR3 is TGTGCCTGGTCCGCCCGGGCAACACCACTTCAGAGCAATCAGCCCCAGCATTTT. Translated, it gives CAWSARATPLQSNQPQHF.

The CDR3 DNA sequence: TGTGCCAGCTCACGGGACTTGAACACTGAAGCTTTCTTT. This codes for CASSRDLNTEAFF. This rearrangement joins TRBV18 to TRBJ1-1; tentatively, D is TRBD1 (5 bases). The V gene's germline CDR1 is KGHSH and CDR2 LQKENI. V dropped 4 bases and J dropped 0 bases, with 6 bases sitting between them. This CDR3 region has 13 residues.

This clonotype was seen only once. This sequence joins TRBV12-5 and TRBJ1-2; 8 bases fit TRBD1. Germline lookup yields CDR1 LGHNT and CDR2 FRNRAP. The CDR3 runs 15 residues. With 4 bases clipped from V and 4 bases from J, the junction kept 8 bases outside the gene matches. The CDR3 DNA follows: TGTGCTAGTGGTTCCCCCGACAGGGGTGTCTATGGCTACACCTTC. Its translation is CASGSPDRGVYGYTF.

This rearrangement joins TRBV7-9 to TRBJ1-1, with D perhaps TRBD1 (5 bases). The CDR3 consists of 14 residues. V shed 6 bases and J shed 4 bases, with 15 bases lying between them. The germline V gene has CDR1 SEHNR and CDR2 FQNEAQ (reference sequence). CDR3 in amino acids: CASSTGRASTEAFF. The CDR3 DNA reads TGTGCCAGCAGTACCGGCAGGGCTTCCACTGAAGCTTTCTTT.

This chain joins TRBV20-1 and TRBJ1-2; TRBD1 aligns across 12 bases. The V gene's germline CDR1 is DFQATT and CDR2 SNEGSKA (reference sequence). The CDR3 is 13 amino acids. V shed 5 bases, J shed 8 bases, and the junction held 6 bases outside the gene matches. The DNA for the CDR3 is TGCAGTGCTCGGGACAGGGGGCTAGGAGGCTACACCTTC. It specifies CSARDRGLGGYTF.

The rearrangement uses TRBV2 and TRBJ2-3; 7 bases match TRBD2. From germline, CDR1 is SNHLY and CDR2 FYNNEI. This CDR3 has 12 residues. V dropped 8 bases and J dropped 6; count of bases not matched to a gene: 5. This CDR3 reads CASGGVLDTQYF. The DNA for the CDR3 is TGTGCCAGCGGGGGGGTGTTGGATACGCAGTATTTT.

J is TRBJ2-7 and V is TRBV5-1, with D possibly being TRBD2 (6 bases). The CDR3 spans 15 residues. The germline V gene encodes CDR1 SGHRS and CDR2 YFSETQ. Trimming cost V 3 bases and J 6 bases, with 19 bases left between them. The CDR3 here is CASSSAASGLGEQYF. In DNA, the CDR3 is TGCGCCAGCAGCTCGGCGGCCAGCGGGCTGGGCGAGCAGTACTTC.

J is TRBJ2-7 and V is TRBV18, with TRBD2 matching 12 bases. The CDR3 consists of 16 residues. The germline gives CDR1 KGHSH, CDR2 LQKENI. Unmatched junction bases numbered 4, after V lost 0 bases and J lost 4 bases. CDR3 residues: CASSPPTSGGKYEQYF. In DNA, the CDR3 is TGTGCCAGCTCACCACCAACTAGCGGGGGGAAGTACGAGCAGTACTTC. Together with reference TRBV18 and TRBJ2-7, the CDR3 gives the full variable domain: NAGVMQNPRHLVRRRGQEARLRCSPMKGHSHVYWYRQLPEEGLKFMVYLQKENIIDESGMPKERFSAEFPKEGPSILRIQQVVRGDSAAYFCASSPPTSGGKYEQYFGPGTRLTVT.

The gene calls are TRBV18 and TRBJ1-1; D is undetermined. Looked up from germline, CDR1 is KGHSH and CDR2 is LQKENI. The CDR3 has 12 residues. V lost 3 bases and J 8 bases, leaving 10 bases between the germline ends. CDR3 residues: CASSPLGYEAFF. The CDR3, as DNA: TGTGCCAGCTCACCGCTAGGATACGAAGCTTTCTTT. Supplemented by reference TRBV18 and TRBJ1-1, the full variable domain reads NAGVMQNPRHLVRRRGQEARLRCSPMKGHSHVYWYRQLPEEGLKFMVYLQKENIIDESGMPKERFSAEFPKEGPSILRIQQVVRGDSAAYFCASSPLGYEAFFGQGTRLTVV.

This clonotype has a single count. This chain joins TRBV30 and TRBJ1-2; tentative D call: TRBD1 (5 bases). The CDR3 contains 14 residues. Per the germline V gene, CDR1 is GTSNPN and CDR2 is SVGIG (reference sequence). V shed 4 bases and J shed 4 bases, with 16 bases lying between them. The CDR3 region has the DNA TGTGCCTGGATCCTGTCGGGGCACGGCTATGGCTACACCTTC. Amino acids: CAWILSGHGYGYTF.

This chain joins TRBV5-8 and TRBJ1-1; D remains unclear. Germline assignment: CDR1 SGHTS and CDR2 YDEGEE. The CDR3 has 13 amino acids. V was clipped by 4 bases and J by 7 bases, with 14 bases between them. The CDR3 DNA sequence: TGTGCCAGCAGCCCGTGGGGAGGTGGTGAAGCTTTCTTT. It codes for CASSPWGGGEAFF.